This TCR beta chain was observed in a study of CD8+ T cells in alopecia areata. About the study: Each day, treated patients took oral tofacitinib twice, at 5 to 10 mg per dose.

RNA was isolated and reverse transcribed to cDNA, the sequencing template. Sequencing used immunoSEQ multiplex PCR; TCRdb keeps in-frame clones, though not all of them. This table has a few hundred thousand clones, 67% appearing once. With V trimmed by 0 bases and J by 5 bases, 8 bases remained unmatched. The CDR3 loop spans 15 amino acids. Germline-derived CDR1 and CDR2 are SGDLS and YYNGEE. Collected material from alopecia areata patients comprised lesional scalp punch biopsies and peripheral blood. This clone was detected only a few times. This sequence originates from a human donor with alopecia areata. The V call is TRBV9, the J call TRBJ2-7, with 7 bases matching TRBD1. The sequencing used CD4+ T cells sorted from blood, collected at week 0. For the CDR3, the DNA is TGTGCCAGCAGCGTAGCCCAGGGGGAATGGGACGAGCAGTACTTC. It yields the protein CASSVAQGEWDEQYF.